The 17 T cell receptor beta chains below come from one sample, sequenced in a study of blood T cell repertoires in COVID-19. Sequencing used immunoSEQ multiplex PCR; TCRdb keeps in-frame clones, though not all of them. The sample records under 200,000 clones, 80% to 90% being singletons. The sequenced sample was peripheral blood. The receptors here all came from a woman of 80 years or more with acute or convalescent COVID-19.

This clone was seen only once. The chain combines TRBV18 with TRBJ1-5; a weak D match, TRBD1 (5 bases). Germline V lookup: CDR1 KGHSH, CDR2 LQKENI. The CDR3 is 15 residues long. The ends were cut back, 6 bases at V and 1 base at J, with 13 bases in the middle. The CDR3 reads CASSPTGGSNQPQHF. In DNA form, the CDR3 reads TGTGCCAGCTCTCCTACAGGTGGAAGCAATCAGCCCCAGCATTTT.

The count of this clone is one. V usage is TRBV18 and J usage is TRBJ1-2; D call uncertain. The CDR3 length is 12 residues. Germline V CDR1 and CDR2: KGHSH, LQKENI. V was clipped by 2 bases and J by 7 bases, with 8 bases between them. CDR3 amino acids: CASSPFEGGYTF. CDR3 DNA sequence: TGTGCCAGCTCACCATTCGAGGGTGGCTACACCTTC.

The sample holds a few counts of this clone. The chain uses TRBV27 and TRBJ1-1, with D unclear. The germline CDR1 and CDR2 sequences are MNHEY and SMNVEV (reference sequence). With 10 bases removed from V and 0 bases from J, the gap between germline ends came to 9 bases. This CDR3 is built from 12 residues. The CDR3 loop is CATGFMNTEAFF. The CDR3 DNA follows: TGTGCCACGGGGTTCATGAACACTGAAGCTTTCTTT.

This clone has only one observation. The chain employs TRBV20-1 and TRBJ2-1; the match to TRBD2 covers 7 bases. Germline loops: CDR1 DFQATT, CDR2 SNEGSKA (reference sequence). CDR3 length equals 14 residues. V gave up 3 bases and J gave up 4 bases; unmatched junction bases: 6. CDR3 coding DNA: TGCAGTGCTAGTGCCCAGCGGGGATACAATGAGCAGTTCTTC. Translated: CSASAQRGYNEQFF.

This chain links TRBV6-6 with TRBJ1-3, with D perhaps matching TRBD1 (6 bases). CDR1 and CDR2 (germline): MNHNY, SVGAGI (reference sequence). The CDR3 covers 16 residues. Trimming took off 6 bases at V and 0 bases at J, with 15 bases between the two ends. CDR3 loop: CASRAGQSSSGNTIYF. CDR3 nucleotides: TGTGCCAGCAGAGCTGGACAGTCGAGCTCTGGAAACACCATATATTTT.

The chain uses TRBV2 and TRBJ1-2, with TRBD1 matching over 7 bases. The CDR3 covers 16 residues. V gave up 6 bases and J gave up 3 bases; unmatched junction bases: 13. Germline V gene lookup returns CDR1 SNHLY and CDR2 FYNNEI. CDR3: CASRDRAWGEYYGYTF. The CDR3 DNA sequence: TGTGCCAGCAGAGACAGGGCCTGGGGCGAGTACTATGGCTACACCTTC.

J is TRBJ1-5 and V is TRBV28; 7 bases line up with TRBD1. After removal of 4 bases from V and 3 bases from J, the junction contained 6 bases not matched to a gene. This CDR3 contains 15 residues. CDR1 and CDR2 (germline): MDHEN, SYDVKM. The CDR3 nucleotides read TGTGCCAGCAGTTACCGGGACAGACTCAATCAGCCCCAGCATTTT. Protein: CASSYRDRLNQPQHF.

The chain links TRBV5-1 to TRBJ2-1; 10 nucleotides agree with TRBD2. The CDR3 runs 15 residues. Unmatched junction bases numbered 5, after V lost 8 bases and J lost 0 bases. Per the germline V gene, CDR1 is SGHRS and CDR2 is YFSETQ. CDR3 amino acids: CASQLAGRSYNEQFF. DNA for the CDR3: TGCGCCAGTCAACTAGCGGGACGCTCCTACAATGAGCAGTTCTTC.

The rearrangement joins TRBV19 to TRBJ1-1, with 8 bases fitting TRBD1. V trimming: 8 bases; J trimming: 4 bases; junction bases outside the gene matches: 12. CDR3 length equals 15 residues. Germline V gene sequence: CDR1 LNHDA, CDR2 SQIVND (reference sequence). CDR3 coding DNA: TGTGCCAGTCGCACAGGGGGAGCGTCGGTCACTGAAGCTTTCTTT. Protein product: CASRTGGASVTEAFF.

The V and J genes are TRBV10-3 and TRBJ1-1, with a tentative D call TRBD1 (5 bases). Trimming cost V 3 bases and J 5 bases, with 13 bases left between them. In germline, CDR1 is ENHRY, CDR2 SYGVKD. The CDR3 has 14 residues. The CDR3: CAISDPTVSTEAFF. DNA of the CDR3: TGTGCCATCAGTGACCCGACAGTCTCTACTGAAGCTTTCTTT.

This rearrangement joins TRBV15 to TRBJ1-5, with D possibly matching TRBD1 (5 bases). V dropped 0 bases and J dropped 7 bases, with 13 bases sitting between them. CDR3 length equals 15 residues. CDR1 is LNHNV and CDR2 is YYDKDF in the germline V gene (reference sequence). DNA of the CDR3: TGTGCCACCAGCAGAGAAACAGGTCTATGGCAGCCCCAGCATTTT. Its protein is CATSRETGLWQPQHF.

The chain couples TRBV7-9 to TRBJ1-2, with 7 bases aligning to TRBD1. Germline V gene data show CDR1 as SEHNR and CDR2 as FQNEAQ (reference sequence). This CDR3 region has 14 residues. The V gene end was trimmed by 2 bases and the J gene end by 4 bases; junction bases not matched to a gene: 4. CDR3 DNA: TGTGCCAGCAGCTTACAGGGGGTACGCTATGGCTACACCTTC. Amino acid sequence: CASSLQGVRYGYTF. The full variable domain, its missing parts supplied by reference TRBV7-9 and TRBJ1-2, is DTGVSQNPRHKITKRGQNVTFRCDPISEHNRLYWYRQTLGQGPEFLTYFQNEAQLEKSRLLSDRFSAERPKGSFSTLEIQRTEQGDSAMYLCASSLQGVRYGYTFGSGTRLTVV.

This chain connects TRBV10-1 to TRBJ2-1, with 9 bases matching TRBD2. Germline-derived CDR1 and CDR2 are WNHNN and SYGVQD (reference sequence). V lost 5 bases and J lost 7; bases outside the gene matches: 9. The CDR3 is 15 amino acids. CDR3 sequence reads: CASSTIAGVGNEQFF. DNA of the CDR3: TGCGCCAGCAGTACTATAGCGGGGGTGGGAAATGAGCAGTTCTTC.

This clone came up once. This specimen includes other DNA sequences encoding the same CDR3. The chain links TRBV5-1 to TRBJ2-5; 10 bases agree with TRBD1. Germline trimming cut 1 base from V and 2 bases from J; bases unmatched to any gene: 2. The CDR3 totals 15 residues. Germline-derived CDR1 and CDR2 are SGHRS and YFSETQ. The CDR3 DNA follows: TGCGCCAGCAGCTTGTTGGGACAGGGGCAAGAGACCCAGTACTTC. Translating gives CASSLLGQGQETQYF.

J is TRBJ1-1 and V is TRBV6-5, with 9 bases lining up with TRBD1. This CDR3 is built from 12 residues. With 9 bases clipped from V and 4 bases from J, the junction kept 3 bases outside the gene matches. Germline CDR1 MNHEY, CDR2 SVGAGI. CDR3 sequence (DNA): TGTGCCAGTGAGACAGGGGGCACTGAAGCTTTCTTT. The encoded protein is CASETGGTEAFF.

The CDR3: CASSLVAGPNYGYTF. The CDR3 region has the DNA TGTGCCAGCAGCTTAGTTGCAGGTCCTAACTATGGCTACACCTTC. The rearrangement uses TRBV7-2 and TRBJ1-2, with D uncertain. V was shortened by 1 base and J by 0 bases, with 9 bases between the two germline ends. The germline CDR1 and CDR2 sequences are SGHTA and FQGNSA. The CDR3 runs to 15 residues.

The chain combines TRBV7-2 with TRBJ2-1; tentatively, D is TRBD2 (5 bases). The CDR3 is 14 residues long. From germline, CDR1 is SGHTA and CDR2 FQGNSA. Trimming pared 5 bases from V and 4 bases from J, leaving 12 bases between. In DNA, the CDR3 is TGTGCCAGCAGCCCCTTAGCGACATACAATGAGCAGTTCTTC. It specifies CASSPLATYNEQFF.